This T cell receptor beta chain is drawn from a study of T cells in Graves' hyperthyroidism and ophthalmopathy (dated by TCRdb to the late 2010s). Concerning the study at large: Peripheral blood samples were taken at the time of initial diagnosis, prior to any treatment. To identify TCR V-J signatures that set the groups apart, the researchers used a discovery cohort of 90 to 100 patients, made up of under 50 with Graves' ophthalmopathy and about 55 with stable Graves' hyperthyroidism. Whether ophthalmopathy could be predicted prospectively was tested in an independent validation cohort made up of roughly 19 hyperthyroidism patients plus 17 patients who later progressed to ophthalmopathy. The 90 to 100 discovery patients were randomly split 7:3 into training and test sets. In addition, the study compared T-cell repertoires in thyroid tissue and in blood from six Graves' hyperthyroidism patients. Following sampling, methimazole starting at 30 mg daily was given to hyperthyroidism patients, and high-dose intravenous methylprednisolone was given to ophthalmopathy patients. The paper describes TCR Vbeta CDR3 sequencing of roughly 130 peripheral blood samples, made up of roughly 45 ophthalmopathy patients, 70 to 75 hyperthyroidism patients and 17 progressor patients.

From the cysteine up to the phenylalanine, the CDR3 has a length of 13 residues. CDR3 DNA is the only sequence kept; it has 39 bases, read in frame from the first base. CDR1 and CDR2, per the germline V gene (reference sequence), are LNHDA and SQIVND. The germline ends are 16 bases apart after V is trimmed by 7 bases and J by 9 bases. Overall study outcomes, separate from this receptor: In cross-validation, a model built on a 13 V-J signature told ophthalmopathy apart from stable hyperthyroidism with just under 90% sensitivity and roughly 83% specificity, and in testing the same model reached 80%/75%. In validation, progression to ophthalmopathy was predicted by the model with 65% to 71% sensitivity and 72% to 85% specificity, a median of approximately 7.1 months before onset. No statistical method was used to fix the sample size in advance, and group allocation was not hidden from the investigators. Most expanded thyroid clonotypes (frequency above 0.001) were also detected in blood, suggesting blood repertoires may reflect thyroid immune responses.

In the ophthalmopathy patients, disease was moderately to severely active, with a Clinical Activity Score of 3 or more, a NOSPECS grade of 4 or more, and a duration of less than 3 months. Patients with uncontrolled infections, other autoimmune diseases, pregnancy or lactation were excluded. Diagnoses relied on clinical symptoms, serum thyroxine and TRAb, thyroid ultrasound and orbital computed tomography. PBMCs were isolated from about 10 ml of fresh peripheral blood by Ficoll-Paque density gradient centrifugation. Trizol reagent was used to extract total RNA, and RNA quality was then checked on an Agilent 2100 Bioanalyzer. Note on this clonotype: This clone's antigen is unknown. Base qualities are not recorded, but no much larger clone differs from it by a single base.

The TCR beta CDR3 regions were amplified from the RNA transcripts. The first round of RT-PCR for the TCR CDR3 was performed with the HTBI primer set and the Qiagen OneStep RT-PCR kit. A second multiplex PCR round built the libraries, followed by size selection and purification. Sequencing of the libraries was done on an Illumina HiSeq2000 using paired-end 100 bp reads. From the authors' description of their analysis: SOAPnuke was used to process the raw data, removing reads that contained adapters or uncalled bases, had a mean Phred below 15, or lacked an exact match to the constant primer or identifier. High-quality paired reads were merged using COPE v1.2.5, and each unique nucleotide sequence was defined as a clonotype. MiTCR v1.1 was used to align the clonotypes against IMGT TRBV, TRBD and TRBJ reference segments. The analysis was restricted to V-J combinations with a frequency above 0.0001, which together covered about 99% of the repertoires. A TCS score was defined as the ratio between F50 (clonal expansion) and ExV (chaos), using BLOSUM62-based TCRdist between CDR3 peptides within each V-J. Welch's t-statistics and random forest reduced 514 V-J features to 13, which were used in a naive Bayes classifier (R e1071). TCRdb reprocessed the public reads (quality trimming at Q25 with fastp, clone calling with MiXCR) and kept in-frame beta chains. Records with the same CDR3 protein are collapsed into one entry carrying the most frequent genes and DNA. TCRdb, not the original authors, processed these V and J calls. Counted in this sample were fewer than 500,000 distinct CDR3 sequences; around 15% of them appeared once. The ten largest clones add up to less than 15% of the sample.

The chain joins TRBV19 to TRBJ2-4, with TRBD1 as a weak D call on 5 bases. The clonotype comes from a man aged 18 to 29 with Graves' ophthalmopathy. The sample taken for sequencing was blood. The encoded CDR3 is CASIARDLGIQYF. The sequenced DNA is TGTGCCAGTATAGCCAGGGATCTAGGCATTCAGTACTTC. The entire variable domain, with the stretches around the CDR3 drawn from the reference TRBV19 and TRBJ2-4 proteins, is DGGITQSPKYLFRKEGQNVTLSCEQNLNHDAMYWYRQDPGQGLRLIYYSQIVNDFQKGDIAEGYSVSREKKESFPLTVTSAQKNPTAFYLCASIARDLGIQYFGAGTRLSVL.